This T cell receptor (beta chain) was obtained from a study of blood T cell repertoires in COVID-19. TCRdb's table, derived via immunoSEQ multiplex PCR, lists solely in-frame clones and lacks some. In the table there are around 200,000 clones, under 90% of which are singletons. Specimen: peripheral blood. This clonotype was obtained from an elderly woman with active or convalescent COVID-19.

The CDR3 DNA sequence: TGTGCCTGGAGGTTGGGTCAGGGGGCAACTAATGAAAAACTGTTTTTT. Its translation is CAWRLGQGATNEKLFF. The gene calls are TRBV30 and TRBJ1-4, with 7 bases matching TRBD1. V lost 3 bases to trimming and J lost 0 bases; unmatched junction nucleotides: 7. This CDR3 region has 16 residues. Germline CDR1 GTSNPN, CDR2 SVGIG (reference sequence).